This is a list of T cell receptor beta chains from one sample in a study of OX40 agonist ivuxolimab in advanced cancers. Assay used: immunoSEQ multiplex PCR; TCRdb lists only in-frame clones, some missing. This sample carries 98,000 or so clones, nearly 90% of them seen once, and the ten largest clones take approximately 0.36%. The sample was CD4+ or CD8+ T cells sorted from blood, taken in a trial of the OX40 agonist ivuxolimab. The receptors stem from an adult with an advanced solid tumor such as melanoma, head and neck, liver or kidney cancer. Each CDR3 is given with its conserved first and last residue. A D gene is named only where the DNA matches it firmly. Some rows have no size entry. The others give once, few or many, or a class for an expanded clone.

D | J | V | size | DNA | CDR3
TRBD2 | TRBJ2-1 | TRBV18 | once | TGTGCCAGCCATACCACGGGGCTAGCGGGGGCCTATACCTACAATGAGCAGTTCTTC | CASHTTGLAGAYTYNEQFF
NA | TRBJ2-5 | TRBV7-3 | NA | TGTGCCAGCAGCCCGGGCGCCAAAGCGGAGACCCAGTACTTC | CASSPGAKAETQYF
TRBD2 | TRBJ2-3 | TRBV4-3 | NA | TGCGCCAGCAGCCATGGACTAGCGGGTGAAGGTACGCAGTATTTT | CASSHGLAGEGTQYF
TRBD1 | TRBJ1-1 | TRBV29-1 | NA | TGCAGCGTTGGGGACAGATCCAACACTGAAGCTTTCTTT | CSVGDRSNTEAFF
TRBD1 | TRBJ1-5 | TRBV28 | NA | TGTGCCAGCAAACAGGGGAATCAGCCCCAGCATTTT | CASKQGNQPQHF
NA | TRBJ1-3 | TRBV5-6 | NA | TGTGCCAGCAGCTTACTTGAGACAGTCTCTGGAAACACCATATATTTT | CASSLLETVSGNTIYF
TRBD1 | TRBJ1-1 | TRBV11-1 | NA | TGTGCCAGCAGCTTAGCGGGGGACAGTGAAGCTTTCTTT | CASSLAGDSEAFF
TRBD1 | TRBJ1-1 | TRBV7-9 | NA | TGTGCCAGCAGCTTAGGACAGGGTAGTGAAGCTTTCTTT | CASSLGQGSEAFF
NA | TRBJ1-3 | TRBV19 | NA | TGTGCCAGTAGCCCTATGCGTGACTCTGGAAACACCATATATTTT | CASSPMRDSGNTIYF
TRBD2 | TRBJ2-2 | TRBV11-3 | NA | TGTGCCAGCAGCTTAGCGTCGGGGGGTGACGGGGAGCTGTTTTTT | CASSLASGGDGELFF
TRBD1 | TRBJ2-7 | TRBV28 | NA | TGTGCCAGCAGTTCGGGACAGGCCCCGACCTACGAGCAGTACTTC | CASSSGQAPTYEQYF
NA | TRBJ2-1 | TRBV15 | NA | TGTGCCACCAGCAGAGTGAGACAGGCCGGGCACAATGAGCAGTTCTTC | CATSRVRQAGHNEQFF
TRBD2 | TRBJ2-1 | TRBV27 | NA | TGTGCCAGCAGTTTCTCCGGGACTAGAGGGCGGAGTGAGCAGTTCTTC | CASSFSGTRGRSEQFF
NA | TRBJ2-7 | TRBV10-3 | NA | TGTGCCATCAGTGAGTCGGGCAGGGGCTACGAGCAGTACTTC | CAISESGRGYEQYF
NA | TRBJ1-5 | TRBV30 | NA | TGTGCCTGGAGTGACTCTGGAGATCAGCCCCAGCATTTT | CAWSDSGDQPQHF
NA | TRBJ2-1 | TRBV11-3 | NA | TGTGCCAGCAGCTTAGGAAGGGGGTACAATGAGCAGTTCTTC | CASSLGRGYNEQFF
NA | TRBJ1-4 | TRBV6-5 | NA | TGTGCCAGCAGCCCCACCCCGGGAGTAAGTGAAAAACTGTTTTTT | CASSPTPGVSEKLFF
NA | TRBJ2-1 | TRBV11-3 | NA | TGTGCCAGCAGCTTCGGACAGAGCTCCTACAATGAGCAGTTCTTC | CASSFGQSSYNEQFF
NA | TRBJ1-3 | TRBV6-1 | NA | TGTGCCAGCAGTGAAGGCACCATATATTTT | CASSEGTIYF
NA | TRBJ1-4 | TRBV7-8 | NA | TGTGCCAGCAGCTTAGCCAGGGATGAAAAACTGTTTTTT | CASSLARDEKLFF
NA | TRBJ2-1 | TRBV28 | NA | TGTGCCAGCTTTTACCGCACCTGGGCTAGTTCCAATGAGCAGTTCTTC | CASFYRTWASSNEQFF
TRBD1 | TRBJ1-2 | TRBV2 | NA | TGTGCCAGCAGTGAAAGGGGACAGAACTATGGCTACACCTTC | CASSERGQNYGYTF
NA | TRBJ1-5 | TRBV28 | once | TGTGCCAGCAGTTTACCCAGACAGGACAATCAGCCCCAGCATTTT | CASSLPRQDNQPQHF
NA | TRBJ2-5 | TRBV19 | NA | TGTGCCAGCAGAGGGGTAGGAGGGGAGACCCAGTACTTC | CASRGVGGETQYF
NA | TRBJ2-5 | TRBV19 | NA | TGTGCCAGTAGTATGACACACGGGGAGACCCAGTACTTC | CASSMTHGETQYF
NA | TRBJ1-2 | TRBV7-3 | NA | TGTGCCAGCACCCGTAACGCAGGGCGGACCTATGGCTACACCTTC | CASTRNAGRTYGYTF
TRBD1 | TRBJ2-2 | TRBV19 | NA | TGTGCCAGTAGCCCTAGGGGACAGGGTCGGACCGGGGAGCTGTTTTTT | CASSPRGQGRTGELFF
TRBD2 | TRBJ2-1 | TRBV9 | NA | TGTGCCAGCAGCGCGGGACTAGCGGGGGACGAGCAGTTCTTC | CASSAGLAGDEQFF
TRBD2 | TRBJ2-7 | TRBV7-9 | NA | TGTGCCAGCAGTTTGCTAGCGGGAGTTACCTACGAGCAGTACTTC | CASSLLAGVTYEQYF
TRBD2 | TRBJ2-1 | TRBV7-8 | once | TGTGCCAGCAGTCCCGGGACTAGAGATCGCAATGAGCAGTTCTTC | CASSPGTRDRNEQFF
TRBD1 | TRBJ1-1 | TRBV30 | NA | TGTGCCTGGAGTATAGGGCAGGAGTATCGGACAGGGGGTGAAGCTTTCTTT | CAWSIGQEYRTGGEAFF
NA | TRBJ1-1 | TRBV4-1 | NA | TGCGCCAGCAGCCAAGAGGGAGCATCGAACACTGAAGCTTTCTTT | CASSQEGASNTEAFF
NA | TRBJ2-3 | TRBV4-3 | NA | TGCGCCAGCAGCCAAGATGGCTTTAGGGGGGATACGCAGTATTTT | CASSQDGFRGDTQYF
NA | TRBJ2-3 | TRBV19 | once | TGTGCCAGTAGTATAGATAATCGGGAGTGGGCAGATACGCAGTATTTT | CASSIDNREWADTQYF
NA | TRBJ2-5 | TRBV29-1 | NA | TGCAGCGTTGCAAGAACAGGGCTTCGAGAGACCCAGTACTTC | CSVARTGLRETQYF
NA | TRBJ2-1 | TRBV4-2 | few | TGTGCCAGCAGCCAATTCCGGGACCTCTACAATGAGCAGTTCTTC | CASSQFRDLYNEQFF
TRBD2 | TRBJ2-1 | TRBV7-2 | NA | TGTGCCAGCAGCTTATTCAGCGGGGGGGACTACAATGAGCAGTTCTTC | CASSLFSGGDYNEQFF
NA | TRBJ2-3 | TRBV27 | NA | TGTGCCAGCAGGCAGAGAGAGGATACGCAGTATTTT | CASRQREDTQYF
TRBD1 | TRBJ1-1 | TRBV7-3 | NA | TGTGCCAGCAGCTTTACAGGGGGCCATGAAGCTTTCTTT | CASSFTGGHEAFF
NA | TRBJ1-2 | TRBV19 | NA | TGTGCCAGTAGTATAAACAGGCGCTATGGCTACACCTTC | CASSINRRYGYTF
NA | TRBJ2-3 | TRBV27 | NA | TGTGCCAGCAGTTTAGGGCTAGTCAGTAGCACAGATACGCAGTATTTT | CASSLGLVSSTDTQYF
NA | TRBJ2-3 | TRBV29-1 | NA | TGCAGCGTTGCAGATACGCAGTATTTT | CSVADTQYF
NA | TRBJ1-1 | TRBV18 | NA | TGTGCCAGCTCACCACGTACAGGGTCGGGAAACACTGAAGCTTTCTTT | CASSPRTGSGNTEAFF
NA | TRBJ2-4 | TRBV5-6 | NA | TGTGCCAGCAGCTTGGGTCAGGGCCCCCTAGCCAAAAACATTCAGTACTTC | CASSLGQGPLAKNIQYF
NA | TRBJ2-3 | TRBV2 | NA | TGTGCCAGCAGTCGACAGGCGAGCACAGATACGCAGTATTTT | CASSRQASTDTQYF
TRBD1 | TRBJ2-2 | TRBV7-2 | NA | TGTGCCAGCAGCCTATTGAGCCGACAGGGTAGGACCGGGGAGCTGTTTTTT | CASSLLSRQGRTGELFF
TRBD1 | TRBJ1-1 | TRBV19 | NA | TGTGCCAGCACAGGGGGGATGAACACTGAAGCTTTCTTT | CASTGGMNTEAFF
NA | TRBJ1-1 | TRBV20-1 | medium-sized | TGCAGTGCTATCGAGAACACTGAAGCTTTCTTT | CSAIENTEAFF
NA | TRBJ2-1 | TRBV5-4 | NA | TGTGCCGTCCGGGTCTACTCCTACAATGAGCAGTTCTTC | CAVRVYSYNEQFF
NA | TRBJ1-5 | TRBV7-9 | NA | TGTGCCAGCAGCTTAGTTCGGCTGGGTTCAAAATCAGGTCAGCCCCAGCATTTT | CASSLVRLGSKSGQPQHF
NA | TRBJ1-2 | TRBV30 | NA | TGTGCCTGGAGTGGAAGGGGGACACAACCTATTATGGATGGCTACACCTTC | CAWSGRGTQPIMDGYTF
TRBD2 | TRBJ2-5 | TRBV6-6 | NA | TGTGCCAGCAGTTACGGCGGGGGGTCGATTTACTTC | CASSYGGGSIYF
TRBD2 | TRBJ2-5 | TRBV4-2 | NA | TGTGCCAGCAGCCAAGAGCTAGCGGGGGGGCAAGAGACCCAGTACTTC | CASSQELAGGQETQYF
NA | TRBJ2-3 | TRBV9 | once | TGTGCCAGCAGCGTAGAAGGGTATGAGTCAGATACGCAGTATTTT | CASSVEGYESDTQYF
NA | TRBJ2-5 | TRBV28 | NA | TGTGCCAGCAGTTCGGGACGCTTGGAGACCCAGTACTTC | CASSSGRLETQYF
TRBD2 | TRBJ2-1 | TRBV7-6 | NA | TGTGCCAGCAGCTTCACTAGCGGGGGACACGATTACAATGAGCAGTTCTTC | CASSFTSGGHDYNEQFF
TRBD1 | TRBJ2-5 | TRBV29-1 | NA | TGCAGCGTTGAACGTTGGGACCTCCGGGACAGGGGATTCCAAGAGACCCAGTACTTC | CSVERWDLRDRGFQETQYF
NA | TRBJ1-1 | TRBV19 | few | TGTGCCAGTAGGATACAGGGCAACACTGAAGCTTTCTTT | CASRIQGNTEAFF